These 5 T cell receptor beta chains share one sample of origin, sequenced in a study of PD-1 blockade in classical Hodgkin lymphoma. Described time point: cycle 4 day 1 (C4D1), after less than 7 weeks of nivolumab. Brentuximab vedotin exposure varied among the patients, all of whom had relapsed after autologous stem cell transplantation. Assay: immunoSEQ multiplex PCR; the TCRdb copy retains only in-frame clones and omits some. The sample consists of 20,000 to 25,000 clones, less than 75% of them appearing once. The sequencing used peripheral blood mononuclear cells (PBMCs), collected before the fourth cycle of nivolumab. The receptors were sampled from a human donor with classical Hodgkin lymphoma.

This clone was detected a few times. The chain combines TRBV6-1 with TRBJ2-3; D possibly corresponds to TRBD1 (5 bases). The V end was cut by 5 bases, the J end by 2 bases, with 14 bases between. Looked up from germline, CDR1 is MNHNS and CDR2 is SASEGT. This CDR3 has 15 amino acids. CDR3 DNA: TGTGCCAGCAGTCCAGACAGCCCGTTCACAGATACGCAGTATTTT. Amino acid sequence: CASSPDSPFTDTQYF.

The chain uses TRBV30 and TRBJ1-5; tentative D call: TRBD1 (6 bases). The V gene's germline CDR1 is GTSNPN and CDR2 SVGIG (reference sequence). This CDR3 contains 15 residues. Deletions cut 1 base from V and 4 bases from J, with 14 bases between. As DNA, the CDR3 is TGTGCCTGGAGTGAAACCGGGACACTAAATCAGCCCCAGCATTTT. It specifies CAWSETGTLNQPQHF. Full variable domain (missing parts from reference TRBV30 and TRBJ1-5): SQTIHQWPATLVQPVGSPLSLECTVEGTSNPNLYWYRQAAGRGLQLLFYSVGIGQISSEVPQNLSASRPQDRQFILSSKKLLLSDSGFYLCAWSETGTLNQPQHFGDGTRLSIL.

The chain employs TRBV7-8 and TRBJ2-2; D might be TRBD1 or TRBD2, each matching 5 bases. The V end was cut by 4 bases, the J end by 1 base, with 16 bases between. CDR1 and CDR2 from the germline V gene are SGHVS and FQNEAQ. The CDR3 consists of 17 residues. CDR3 sequence: CASSSPLGEVNTGELFF. In nucleotides, the CDR3 is TGTGCCAGCAGCTCCCCTCTGGGGGAAGTGAACACCGGGGAGCTGTTTTTT. The whole variable domain, filled in from reference TRBV7-8 and TRBJ2-2, reads GAGVSQSPRYKVAKRGQDVALRCDPISGHVSLFWYQQALGQGPEFLTYFQNEAQLDKSGLPSDRFFAERPEGSVSTLKIQRTQQEDSAVYLCASSSPLGEVNTGELFFGEGSRLTVL.

This chain connects TRBV10-3 to TRBJ1-1; D is perhaps TRBD1 (5 bases). This CDR3 has 13 amino acids. Per germline, CDR1 ENHRY and CDR2 SYGVKD. With 3 bases removed from V and 1 base from J, the gap between germline ends came to 6 bases. Here the CDR3 reads CAISETGNTEAFF. The CDR3 region has the DNA TGTGCCATCAGTGAAACAGGGAACACTGAAGCTTTCTTT.

This clone has more than one count but fewer than ten. The chain carries TRBV6-8 and TRBJ1-2, with a weak D call TRBD1 (5 bases). Trimming took 5 bases from V and 2 from J, leaving 12 bases between them. Germline CDR1 reads MNHGY; CDR2 reads SAAAGT. The CDR3 is 14 amino acids. The CDR3 nucleotides read TGTGCCAGCAGTGACACAGCAGGGAACTATGGCTACACCTTC. Its protein product is CASSDTAGNYGYTF.